This T cell receptor (beta chain) came from a study of T cell clonotyping in hematopoietic cell transplantation. Study-wide results and caveats: Recipient TCR diversity dropped after transplant; expanded clonotypes rose from day 30 to 180. Few recipient clonotypes overlapped donors; over 95% were de novo at given depth.

The assay was immunoSEQ multiplex PCR, and TCRdb's table has in-frame clones only and misses some. The data show around 4,900 clones, around 96% seen once. As regards this clone: What it binds is unknown.

The V end was cut by 4 bases, the J end by 7 bases, with 11 bases between. Germline V gene sequence: CDR1 GTSNPN, CDR2 SVGIG (reference sequence). The CDR3 consists of 12 residues. This clonotype was obtained from a male patient aged 40-50 years who had an allogeneic stem cell transplant from a related donor, so the T cells may come from the graft donor. Some clones in this sample may be carry-over from other donors' samples. The chain couples TRBV30 to TRBJ1-5, with D hard to call. The sample was PBMCs, taken 100 days after allogeneic stem cell transplant. In DNA, the CDR3 is TGTGCCTGGACCCTACCGGGCCAGCCCCAGCATTTT. This translates into CAWTLPGQPQHF.